These 32 T cell receptor beta chains share one sample of origin, sequenced in a study of T cells expressing NK-cell markers. TCRdb re-analyzed the 5' RACE reads; it lists each CDR3 protein once, without DNA. The ten top clones account for approximately 18%, within a sample of about 160,000 distinct CDR3 sequences. The sample taken for sequencing was blood T cells: a sorted CD56 or NKG2C T cell subset, CD4+ or CD8+ T cells, or bulk PBMC T cells (not recorded which). The source of these receptors is a woman between 18 and 70 years old in good health.

The chain combines TRBV5-1 with TRBJ2-3; TCRdb designates TRBD1, a call that cannot be tested without DNA. CDR1 is SGHRS and CDR2 is YFSETQ in the germline V gene. The CDR3 runs 15 residues. The CDR3 protein is CASSLSAREKDTQYF.

The rearrangement joins TRBV12-3 or TRBV12-4 to TRBJ2-3; TCRdb reports TRBD2, a call that lacks DNA to check it against. The CDR3 totals 18 residues. The CDR3 region is CASSFTTRGAGRADTQYF.

The chain has TRBV28 and TRBJ2-2; without DNA, the TCRdb call of TRBD2 cannot be checked. Germline values: CDR1 MDHEN, CDR2 SYDVKM. The CDR3 loop spans 15 amino acids. The CDR3 spells CASSSGGASTGELFF.

The rearrangement uses TRBV15 and TRBJ2-5; no DNA is available, so the TRBD2 call from TCRdb remains unchecked. There are 16 residues in the CDR3. Looked up from germline, CDR1 is LNHNV and CDR2 is YYDKDF (reference sequence). The CDR3: CATSRVIAGEGETQYF.

This chain uses TRBV27 with TRBJ2-3; lacking DNA, the TRBD1 call made by TCRdb goes unchecked. CDR3 length: 13 amino acids. Per the germline V gene, CDR1 is MNHEY and CDR2 is SMNVEV (reference sequence). CDR3 in amino acids: CASSFGTVDTQYF.

The chain employs TRBV5-1 and TRBJ2-7; TCRdb outputs TRBD1, but without DNA this stays unchecked. The germline V gene encodes CDR1 SGHRS and CDR2 YFSETQ. The CDR3 contains 14 residues. The CDR3 is CASRPVGGAREQYF.

This sequence joins TRBV25-1 and TRBJ1-1; the TCRdb D gene call, TRBD1, has no DNA to confirm it. This CDR3 comprises 20 residues. The germline CDR1 and CDR2 sequences are MGHDK and SYGVNS. CDR3 protein: CASSEWRVDTKSNMNTEAFF.

The chain couples TRBV3-1 to TRBJ2-1; checking the TCRdb D call of TRBD1 is not possible without DNA. CDR1 is LGHDT, CDR2 YNNKEL, per germline (reference sequence). The CDR3 runs 14 residues. CDR3 region: CASSHGAENNEQFF.

The V and J genes are TRBV11-2 and TRBJ1-1; TCRdb lists TRBD1, though no DNA is available to test this call. Germline loops: CDR1 SGHAT, CDR2 FQNNGV. The CDR3 has 15 residues. This chain's CDR3 is CASSNRGPSVTEAFF.

The chain carries TRBV5-5 and TRBJ1-1. Germline V lookup: CDR1 SGHKS, CDR2 YYEKEE (reference sequence). The CDR3 extends over 11 amino acids. Here the CDR3 reads CASSLYSEAFF. The variable domain in full, completed from reference TRBV5-5 and TRBJ1-1, reads DAGVTQSPTHLIKTRGQQVTLRCSPISGHKSVSWYQQVLGQGPQFIFQYYEKEERGRGNFPDRFSARQFPNYSSELNVNALLLGDSALYLCASSLYSEAFFGQGTRLTVV.

This chain connects TRBV5-1 to TRBJ2-2; TCRdb designates TRBD2, a call that cannot be tested without DNA. Germline CDR1 reads SGHRS; CDR2 reads YFSETQ. This CDR3 is built from 14 residues. The CDR3 protein is CASSTGTAAGELFF.

The chain employs TRBV10-3 and TRBJ2-3; TCRdb's D call, TRBD2, is unchecked because there is no DNA. Germline CDR1 reads ENHRY; CDR2 reads SYGVKD. CDR3 length: 17 residues. This CDR3 reads CATRSGALAGGPGTQYF.

The rearrangement links TRBV4-2 to TRBJ2-1; the D call of TRBD2 rests on TCRdb alone, since no DNA is present to check it. This CDR3 has 16 residues. Per the germline V gene, CDR1 is LGHNA and CDR2 is YNFKEQ. The CDR3 loop reads CASSQGVAGADDEQFF.

The chain employs TRBV9 and TRBJ2-5; without DNA, the TCRdb call of TRBD1 cannot be checked. Looked up from germline, CDR1 is SGDLS and CDR2 is YYNGEE. The CDR3 consists of 14 residues. CDR3 residues: CASSADRAQETQYF.

The chain has TRBV7-2 and TRBJ2-5; TCRdb's assignment of TRBD1 cannot be checked, as there is no DNA. The CDR3 totals 13 residues. Germline CDR1 and CDR2: SGHTA and FQGNSA. CDR3 region: CASRWNTGETQYF.

The CDR3 spells CAISARDANEKLFF. The chain is built from TRBV10-3 and TRBJ1-4; TCRdb's D call, TRBD1, is unchecked because there is no DNA. The germline V gene encodes CDR1 ENHRY and CDR2 SYGVKD. This CDR3 has 14 amino acids.

The rearrangement uses TRBV6-7 and TRBJ1-1. TRBV6-7 is flagged as an ORF with uncertain function. The CDR3 contains 12 residues. The CDR3 is CALAGMNTEAFF.

V usage is TRBV20-1 and J usage is TRBJ2-4; absent DNA, TCRdb's TRBD1 call cannot be checked. The germline V gene encodes CDR1 DFQATT and CDR2 SNEGSKA (reference sequence). This CDR3 has 15 amino acids. CDR3 sequence: CSAIPGQGASNIQYF.

The rearrangement uses TRBV3-1 and TRBJ1-2; TCRdb reports TRBD1, a call that lacks DNA to check it against. This CDR3 has 14 amino acids. From germline, CDR1 is LGHDT and CDR2 YNNKEL (reference sequence). CDR3 loop: CASSQVQESSGYTF. The full variable domain, in which reference TRBV3-1 and TRBJ1-2 provide the parts outside the CDR3, is DTAVSQTPKYLVTQMGNDKSIKCEQNLGHDTMYWYKQDSKKFLKIMFSYNNKELIINETVPNRFSPKSPDKAHLNLHINSLELGDSAVYFCASSQVQESSGYTFGSGTRLTVV.

The chain joins TRBV7-8 to TRBJ1-5; TCRdb designates TRBD1, a call that cannot be tested without DNA. Germline V gene data show CDR1 as SGHVS and CDR2 as FQNEAQ. The CDR3 length is 15 residues. The CDR3 sequence: CASRRTGLSNQPQHF. Looking up the rest from reference TRBV7-8 and TRBJ1-5 gives the full variable domain: GAGVSQSPRYKVAKRGQDVALRCDPISGHVSLFWYQQALGQGPEFLTYFQNEAQLDKSGLPSDRFFAERPEGSVSTLKIQRTQQEDSAVYLCASRRTGLSNQPQHFGDGTRLSIL.

V gene TRBV5-1 combines with J gene TRBJ1-1. This CDR3 spans 14 amino acids. CDR1 is SGHRS and CDR2 is YFSETQ in the germline V gene. CDR3 region: CASNSDRPNTEAFF. The full variable domain, completed using reference TRBV5-1 and TRBJ1-1, is KAGVTQTPRYLIKTRGQQVTLSCSPISGHRSVSWYQQTPGQGLQFLFEYFSETQRNKGNFPGRFSGRQFSNSRSEMNVSTLELGDSALYLCASNSDRPNTEAFFGQGTRLTVV.

J is TRBJ1-1 and V is TRBV4-1; the TCRdb call, TRBD1, lacks DNA for checking. Germline V CDR1 and CDR2: MGHRA, YSYEKL. The CDR3 consists of 14 residues. Here the CDR3 reads CASSQDERGRKAFF.

V gene TRBV5-1 combines with J gene TRBJ1-2; TCRdb returns TRBD1, unconfirmable since there is no DNA. Germline CDR1 reads SGHRS; CDR2 reads YFSETQ. There are 13 residues in the CDR3. This chain's CDR3 is CASRRDRNYGYTF.

The chain uses TRBV12-3 or TRBV12-4 and TRBJ2-7; there is no DNA to check the TCRdb D call of TRBD2. CDR3 length equals 15 residues. The CDR3: CASSPSGALSYEQYF.

V usage is TRBV4-2 and J usage is TRBJ2-7; with no DNA, the TCRdb D assignment of TRBD1 cannot be verified. Looked up from germline, CDR1 is LGHNA and CDR2 is YNFKEQ. The CDR3 contains 15 residues. CDR3 protein: CASSLPGQGPYEQYF.

The J gene is TRBJ2-5, the V gene TRBV5-1; TCRdb indicates TRBD1, and absent DNA this call remains unverified. The CDR3 runs 15 residues. Germline CDR1 reads SGHRS; CDR2 reads YFSETQ. CDR3 residues: CASSYGTQRGETQYF.

The chain recombines TRBV12-3 or TRBV12-4 with TRBJ1-5; the D call from TCRdb, TRBD1, cannot be confirmed without DNA. The CDR3 covers 14 residues. CDR3 protein: CASRTGVSNQPQHF.

This chain uses TRBV6-5 with TRBJ2-5; there is no DNA to check the TCRdb D call of TRBD2. The CDR3 is 15 amino acids. Germline V gives CDR1 MNHEY, CDR2 SVGAGI. CDR3 loop: CASSYSKGPVETQYF.

The chain has TRBV20-1 and TRBJ2-7; absent DNA, TCRdb's TRBD1 call cannot be checked. The CDR3 sequence is 13 residues long. The germline V gene has CDR1 DFQATT and CDR2 SNEGSKA (reference sequence). CDR3 region: CSASYWGAYEQYF.

The chain combines TRBV24-1 with TRBJ2-1; absent DNA, TCRdb's TRBD2 call cannot be checked. The CDR3 is 15 amino acids. Germline assignment: CDR1 KGHDR and CDR2 SFDVKD. CDR3 loop: CATSALAGSYNEQFF.

The chain recombines TRBV21-1 with TRBJ2-3; TCRdb selects TRBD2, and the lack of DNA leaves this call unchecked. TRBV21-1 is assigned pseudogene status. The CDR3 runs 16 residues. The CDR3 loop is CASSKAPLEREDTQYF.

The chain is built from TRBV5-5 and TRBJ2-5; as DNA is missing, the TRBD2 call by TCRdb cannot be tested. CDR3 length: 16 amino acids. Germline assignment: CDR1 SGHKS and CDR2 YYEKEE (reference sequence). The CDR3 here is CASSFMVGGGQETQYF.